Listed below are T cell receptor beta chains from one sample, sequenced in a study of blood T cell repertoires in COVID-19. The assay was immunoSEQ multiplex PCR, and TCRdb's table has in-frame clones only and misses some. This sample has fewer than 250,000 clones, with about 83% found just once. The sequenced sample was peripheral blood. The receptors originated from a woman between 70 and 85 years old with active or convalescent COVID-19. Each CDR3 is given with its conserved first and last residue. A D gene is named only where the DNA matches it firmly. Clone size appears in some rows only: once, few, many, or a class for an expanded clone.

j_gene,abundance,v_gene,d_gene,CDR3aa,CDR3nt
TRBJ1-1,few,TRBV7-9,TRBD1,CASGQGKAEAFF,TGTGCCAGCGGACAGGGTAAGGCTGAAGCTTTCTTT
TRBJ1-2,once,TRBV30,TRBD1,CAWRSLTGTRAHKYGYTF,TGTGCCTGGAGGTCCCTGACAGGGACCCGGGCGCATAAGTATGGCTACACCTTC
TRBJ2-1,-,TRBV3-1/TRBV3-2,TRBD2,CASSQMPSGSQNEQFF,TGTGCCAGCAGCCAGATGCCAAGCGGGAGTCAAAATGAGCAGTTCTTC
TRBJ1-1,once,TRBV19,TRBD1,CASRNRGGTEAFF,TGTGCCAGTAGGAACAGGGGAGGTACTGAAGCTTTCTTT
TRBJ2-3,few,TRBV10-1,-,CASSTGDTNTQYF,TGCGCCAGCAGTACCGGGGACACAAATACGCAGTATTTT
TRBJ1-2,-,TRBV4-1,TRBD1,CASSPIQGEDYGYTF,TGCGCCAGCAGCCCAATTCAGGGGGAGGACTATGGCTACACCTTC
TRBJ2-3,-,TRBV15,-,CATSRGDKWVDTQYF,TGTGCCACCAGCAGAGGGGACAAGTGGGTAGATACGCAGTATTTT
TRBJ2-3,-,TRBV18,TRBD2,CASSPGLGSTDTQYF,TGTGCCAGCTCACCAGGACTAGGTAGCACAGATACGCAGTATTTT
TRBJ2-5,-,TRBV9,TRBD2,CASSVTPVAGGETQYF,TGTGCCAGCAGCGTAACCCCTGTGGCGGGAGGAGAGACCCAGTACTTC
TRBJ2-7,-,TRBV10-3,TRBD1,CAISESGTGGRIGEQYF,TGTGCCATCAGTGAGTCGGGGACAGGGGGCCGTATAGGCGAGCAGTACTTC
TRBJ2-5,-,TRBV2,-,CASSARGWETQYF,TGTGCCAGCAGTGCCAGGGGTTGGGAGACCCAGTACTTC
TRBJ2-1,once,TRBV5-5,-,CASSLGLNNEQFF,TGTGCCAGCAGCTTAGGACTAAATAATGAGCAGTTCTTC
TRBJ2-7,few,TRBV7-9,-,CASSFRYEQYF,TGTGCCAGCAGCTTTCGCTACGAGCAGTACTTC
TRBJ2-3,-,TRBV5-1,TRBD2,CASRPLTSGRTTDTQYF,TGCGCCAGCAGGCCCCTAACTAGCGGGAGGACCACAGATACGCAGTATTTT
TRBJ2-4,-,TRBV5-1,TRBD1,CASSVGQENIQYF,TGCGCCAGCAGCGTGGGACAGGAAAACATTCAGTACTTC
TRBJ1-2,-,TRBV19,TRBD1,CATTSGTGVYGYTF,TGTGCCACCACCTCCGGGACAGGGGTTTATGGCTACACCTTC
TRBJ2-3,-,TRBV5-8,TRBD2,CASPTTSTLTDTQYF,TGTGCCAGCCCGACGACTAGCACCCTCACAGATACGCAGTATTTT
TRBJ1-2,once,TRBV18,TRBD1,CASSPPPTGGYDYGYTF,TGTGCCAGCTCACCACCACCTACAGGGGGCTATGACTATGGCTACACCTTC
TRBJ2-7,-,TRBV5-5,TRBD1,CASSWETGDYEQYF,TGTGCCAGCAGCTGGGAAACAGGGGACTACGAGCAGTACTTC
TRBJ2-3,-,TRBV5-1,TRBD2,CASSLVVGLAGSGDTQYF,TGCGCCAGCAGCTTGGTAGTGGGACTAGCGGGGAGCGGAGATACGCAGTATTTT